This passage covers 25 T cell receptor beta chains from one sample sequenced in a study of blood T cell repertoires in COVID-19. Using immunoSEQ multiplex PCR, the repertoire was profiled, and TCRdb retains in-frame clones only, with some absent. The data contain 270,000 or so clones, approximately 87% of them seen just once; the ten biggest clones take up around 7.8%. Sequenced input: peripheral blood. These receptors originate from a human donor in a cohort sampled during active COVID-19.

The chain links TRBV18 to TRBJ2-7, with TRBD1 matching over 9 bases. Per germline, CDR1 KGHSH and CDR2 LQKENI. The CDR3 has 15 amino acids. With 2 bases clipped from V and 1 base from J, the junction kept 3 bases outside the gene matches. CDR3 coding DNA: TGTGCCAGCTCACCAGGGACAGGGTATTCCTACGAGCAGTACTTC. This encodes CASSPGTGYSYEQYF. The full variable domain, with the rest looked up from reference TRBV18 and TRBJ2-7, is NAGVMQNPRHLVRRRGQEARLRCSPMKGHSHVYWYRQLPEEGLKFMVYLQKENIIDESGMPKERFSAEFPKEGPSILRIQQVVRGDSAAYFCASSPGTGYSYEQYFGPGTRLTVT.

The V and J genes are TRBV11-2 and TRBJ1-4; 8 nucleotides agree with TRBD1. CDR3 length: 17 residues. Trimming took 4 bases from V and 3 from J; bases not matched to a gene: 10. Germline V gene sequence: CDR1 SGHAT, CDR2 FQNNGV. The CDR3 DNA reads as TGTGCCAGCAGCTCCCCAGACAGGGGCCGAGCTAATGAAAAACTGTTTTTT. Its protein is CASSSPDRGRANEKLFF. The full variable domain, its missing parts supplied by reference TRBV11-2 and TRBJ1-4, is EAGVAQSPRYKIIEKRQSVAFWCNPISGHATLYWYQQILGQGPKLLIQFQNNGVVDDSQLPKDRFSAERLKGVDSTLKIQPAKLEDSAVYLCASSSPDRGRANEKLFFGSGTQLSVL.

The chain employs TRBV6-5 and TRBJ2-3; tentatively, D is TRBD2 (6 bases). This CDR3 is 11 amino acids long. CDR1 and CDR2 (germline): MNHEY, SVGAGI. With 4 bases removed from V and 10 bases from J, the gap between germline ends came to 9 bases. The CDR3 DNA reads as TGTGCCAGCAGTTGGTCGGGGGCGCAGTATTTT. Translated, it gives CASSWSGAQYF.

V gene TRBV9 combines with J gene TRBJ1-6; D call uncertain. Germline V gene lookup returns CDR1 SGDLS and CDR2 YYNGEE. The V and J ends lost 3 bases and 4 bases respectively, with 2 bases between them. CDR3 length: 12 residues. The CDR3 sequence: CASSAYNSPLHF. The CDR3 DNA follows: TGTGCCAGCAGCGCTTATAATTCACCCCTCCACTTT.

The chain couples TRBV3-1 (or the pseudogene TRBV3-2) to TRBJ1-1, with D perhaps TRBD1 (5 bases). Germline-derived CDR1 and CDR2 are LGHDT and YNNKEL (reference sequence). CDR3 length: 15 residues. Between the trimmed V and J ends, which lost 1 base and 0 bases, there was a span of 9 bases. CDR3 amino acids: CASSQGRGLNTEAFF. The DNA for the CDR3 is TGTGCCAGCAGCCAAGGGCGGGGGTTGAACACTGAAGCTTTCTTT.

The CDR3 protein is CASSVEAVASGNTIYF. CDR3 nucleotides: TGTGCCAGCAGCGTAGAAGCCGTAGCCTCTGGAAACACCATATATTTT. J is TRBJ1-3 and V is TRBV9; D gene uncertain. The CDR3 totals 16 residues. V lost 0 bases to trimming and J lost 0 bases, with 10 bases between them. Germline CDR1 and CDR2: SGDLS and YYNGEE.

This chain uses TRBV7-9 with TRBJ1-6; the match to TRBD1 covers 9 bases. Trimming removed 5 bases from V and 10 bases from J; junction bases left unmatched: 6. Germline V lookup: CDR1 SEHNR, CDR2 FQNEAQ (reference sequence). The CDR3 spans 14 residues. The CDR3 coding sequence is TGTGCCAGCAGCACCACAGGGGGCGGATCACCCCTCCACTTT. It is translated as CASSTTGGGSPLHF. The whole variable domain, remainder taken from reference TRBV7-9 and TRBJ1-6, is DTGVSQNPRHKITKRGQNVTFRCDPISEHNRLYWYRQTLGQGPEFLTYFQNEAQLEKSRLLSDRFSAERPKGSFSTLEIQRTEQGDSAMYLCASSTTGGGSPLHFGNGTRLTVT.

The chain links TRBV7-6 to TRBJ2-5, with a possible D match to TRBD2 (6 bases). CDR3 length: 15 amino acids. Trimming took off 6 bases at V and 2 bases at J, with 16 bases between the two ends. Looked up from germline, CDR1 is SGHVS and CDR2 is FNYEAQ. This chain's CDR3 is CASSQLATVQETQYF. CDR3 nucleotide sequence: TGTGCCAGCAGTCAACTAGCCACCGTACAAGAGACCCAGTACTTC.

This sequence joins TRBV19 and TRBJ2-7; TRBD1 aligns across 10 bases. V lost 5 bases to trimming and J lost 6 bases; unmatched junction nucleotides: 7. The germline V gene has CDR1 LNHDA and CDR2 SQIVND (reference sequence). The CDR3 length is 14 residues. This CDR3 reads CASSARTGGGEQYF. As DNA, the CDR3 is TGTGCCAGTAGTGCCCGGACAGGGGGTGGCGAGCAGTACTTC.

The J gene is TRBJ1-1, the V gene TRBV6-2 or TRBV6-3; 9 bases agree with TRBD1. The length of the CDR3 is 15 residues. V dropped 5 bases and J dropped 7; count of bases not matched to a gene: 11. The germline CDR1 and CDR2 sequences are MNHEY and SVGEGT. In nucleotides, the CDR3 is TGTGCCAGCAGTCCGTCCGGGACAGGGCATCTTGAAGCTTTCTTT. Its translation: CASSPSGTGHLEAFF.

The CDR3 sequence is CASSSSTGTFQPQHF. In nucleotides, the CDR3 is TGTGCCAGCAGCTCCTCGACAGGGACCTTTCAGCCCCAGCATTTT. The J gene is TRBJ1-5, the V gene TRBV7-8; TRBD1 matches 7 bases. The CDR3 consists of 15 residues. The germline gives CDR1 SGHVS, CDR2 FQNEAQ. Trimming took 4 bases from V and 6 from J; bases not matched to a gene: 9.

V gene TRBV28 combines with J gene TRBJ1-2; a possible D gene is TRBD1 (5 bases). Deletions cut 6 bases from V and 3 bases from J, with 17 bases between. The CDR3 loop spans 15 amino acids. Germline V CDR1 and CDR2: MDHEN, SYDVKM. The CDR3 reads CASRTPRRGDYGYTF. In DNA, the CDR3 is TGTGCCAGCAGGACCCCAAGGAGGGGCGACTATGGCTACACCTTC.

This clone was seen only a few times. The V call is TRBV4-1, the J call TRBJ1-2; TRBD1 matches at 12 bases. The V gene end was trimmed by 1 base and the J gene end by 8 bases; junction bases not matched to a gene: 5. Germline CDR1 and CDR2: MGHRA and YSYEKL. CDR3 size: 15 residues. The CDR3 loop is CASSQGDRGLGGYTF. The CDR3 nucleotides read TGCGCCAGCAGCCAAGGGGACAGGGGGCTCGGCGGCTACACCTTC.

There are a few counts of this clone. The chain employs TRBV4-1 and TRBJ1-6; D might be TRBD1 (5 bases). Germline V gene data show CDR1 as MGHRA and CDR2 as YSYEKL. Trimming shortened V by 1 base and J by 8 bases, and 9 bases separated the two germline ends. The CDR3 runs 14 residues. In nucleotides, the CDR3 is TGCGCCAGCAGCCAAGGAGGGGACTATTCACCCCTCCACTTT. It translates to CASSQGGDYSPLHF.

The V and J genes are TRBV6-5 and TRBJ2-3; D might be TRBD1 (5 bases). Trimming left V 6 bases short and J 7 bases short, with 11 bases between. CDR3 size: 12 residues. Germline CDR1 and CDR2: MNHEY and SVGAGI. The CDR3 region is CASRFQGYTQYF. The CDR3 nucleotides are TGTGCCAGCAGGTTTCAGGGATATACGCAGTATTTT.

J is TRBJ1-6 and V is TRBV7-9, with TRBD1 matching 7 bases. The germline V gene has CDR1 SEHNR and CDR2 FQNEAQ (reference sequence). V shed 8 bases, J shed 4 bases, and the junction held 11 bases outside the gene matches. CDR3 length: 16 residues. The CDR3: CASSPTGIFYNSPLHF. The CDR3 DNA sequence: TGTGCCAGCTCCCCGACAGGGATCTTTTATAATTCACCCCTCCACTTT. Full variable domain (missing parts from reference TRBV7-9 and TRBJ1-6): DTGVSQNPRHKITKRGQNVTFRCDPISEHNRLYWYRQTLGQGPEFLTYFQNEAQLEKSRLLSDRFSAERPKGSFSTLEIQRTEQGDSAMYLCASSPTGIFYNSPLHFGNGTRLTVT.

CDR3 protein: CASSVGGANTEAFF. CDR3 coding DNA: TGTGCCAGCAGCGTGGGAGGGGCAAACACTGAAGCTTTCTTT. The chain joins TRBV9 to TRBJ1-1; a possible D gene is TRBD1 (5 bases). Deletions cut 2 bases from V and 2 bases from J, with 10 bases between. The CDR3 runs 14 residues. CDR1 is SGDLS, CDR2 YYNGEE, per germline.

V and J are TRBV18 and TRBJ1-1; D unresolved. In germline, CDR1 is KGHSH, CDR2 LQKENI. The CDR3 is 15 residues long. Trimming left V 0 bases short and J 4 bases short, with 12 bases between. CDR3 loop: CASSPPASSVTEAFF. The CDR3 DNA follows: TGTGCCAGCTCACCACCGGCATCTTCCGTCACTGAAGCTTTCTTT.

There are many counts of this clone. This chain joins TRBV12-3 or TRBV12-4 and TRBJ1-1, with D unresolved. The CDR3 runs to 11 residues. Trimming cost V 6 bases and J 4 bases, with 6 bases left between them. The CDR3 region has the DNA TGTGCCAGCAGCATACTCACTGAAGCTTTCTTT. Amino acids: CASSILTEAFF.

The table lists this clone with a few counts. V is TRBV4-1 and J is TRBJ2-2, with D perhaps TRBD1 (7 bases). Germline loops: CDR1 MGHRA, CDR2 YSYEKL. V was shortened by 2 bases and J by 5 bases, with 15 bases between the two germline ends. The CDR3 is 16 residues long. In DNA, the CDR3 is TGCGCCAGCAGCCAACAGGAGGGGGCGCGAACCGGGGAGCTGTTTTTT. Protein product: CASSQQEGARTGELFF.

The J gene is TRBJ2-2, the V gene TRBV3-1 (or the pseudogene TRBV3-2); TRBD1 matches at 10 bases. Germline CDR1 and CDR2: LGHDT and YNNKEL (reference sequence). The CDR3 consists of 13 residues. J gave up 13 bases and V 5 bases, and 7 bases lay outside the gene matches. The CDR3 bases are TGTGCCAGCAGCTTGACAGGGGGCCGGTTGCTGTTTTTT. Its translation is CASSLTGGRLLFF.

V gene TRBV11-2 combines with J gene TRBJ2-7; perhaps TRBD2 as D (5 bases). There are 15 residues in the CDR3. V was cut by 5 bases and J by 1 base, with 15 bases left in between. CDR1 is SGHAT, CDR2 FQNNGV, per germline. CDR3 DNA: TGTGCCAGCAGCCCCTACTCCGGGAAATCCTACGAGCAGTACTTC. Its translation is CASSPYSGKSYEQYF.

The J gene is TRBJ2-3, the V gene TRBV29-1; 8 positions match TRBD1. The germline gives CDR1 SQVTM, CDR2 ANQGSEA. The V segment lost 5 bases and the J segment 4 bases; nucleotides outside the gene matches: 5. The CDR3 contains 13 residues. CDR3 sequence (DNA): TGCAGCGTTTTCGCAGGGGGCGCAGATACGCAGTATTTT. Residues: CSVFAGGADTQYF.

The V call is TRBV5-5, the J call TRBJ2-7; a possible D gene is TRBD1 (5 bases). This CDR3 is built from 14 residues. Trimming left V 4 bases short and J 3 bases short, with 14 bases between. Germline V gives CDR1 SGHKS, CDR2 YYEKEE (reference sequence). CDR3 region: CASSRQQVLYEQYF. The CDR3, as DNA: TGTGCCAGCAGCCGACAACAGGTACTCTACGAGCAGTACTTC.

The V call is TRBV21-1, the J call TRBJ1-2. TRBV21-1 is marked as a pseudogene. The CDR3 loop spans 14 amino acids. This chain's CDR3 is CASSKGGVLNGYTF. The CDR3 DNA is TGTGCCAGCAGCAAAGGAGGTGTCCTTAATGGCTACACCTTC.